The present TCR beta chain was sequenced within a study of control samples from healthy donors and cancer patients. Some clones are missing from TCRdb's copy, which holds only in-frame ones; the method was immunoSEQ multiplex PCR. The sample records 110,000 to 150,000 clones, approximately 94% being singletons. The CDR3 extends over 16 amino acids. CDR1 is LGHNA, CDR2 YSLEER, per germline. The V end was cut by 0 bases, the J end by 1 base, with 10 bases between. In this sample, this clone turned up once. The chain couples TRBV4-3 to TRBJ1-5, with D tentatively TRBD1 (6 bases). The source of this sequence is a man aged 40-49 years in good health. The sequenced sample was blood. The chain's CDR3 is CASSQDLGGSNQPQHF. The CDR3 DNA reads as TGCGCCAGCAGCCAAGATTTAGGGGGGAGCAATCAGCCCCAGCATTTT.